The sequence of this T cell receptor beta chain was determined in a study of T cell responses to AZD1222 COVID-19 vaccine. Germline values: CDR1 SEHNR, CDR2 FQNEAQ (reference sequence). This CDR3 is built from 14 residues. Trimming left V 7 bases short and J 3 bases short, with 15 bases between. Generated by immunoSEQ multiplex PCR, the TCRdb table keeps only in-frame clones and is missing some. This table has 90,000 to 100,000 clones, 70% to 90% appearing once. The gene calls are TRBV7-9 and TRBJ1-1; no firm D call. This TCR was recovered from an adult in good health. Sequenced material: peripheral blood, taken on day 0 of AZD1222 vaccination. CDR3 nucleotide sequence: TGTGCCAGCATGACATGGGGTACAGACACTGAAGCTTTCTTT. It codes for CASMTWGTDTEAFF.